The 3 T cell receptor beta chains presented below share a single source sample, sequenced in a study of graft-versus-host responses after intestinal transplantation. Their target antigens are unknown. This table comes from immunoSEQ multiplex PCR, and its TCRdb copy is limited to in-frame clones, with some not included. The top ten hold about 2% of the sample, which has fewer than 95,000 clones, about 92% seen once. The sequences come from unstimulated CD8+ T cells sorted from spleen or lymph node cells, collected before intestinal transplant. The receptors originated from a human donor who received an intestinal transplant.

CDR3 in amino acids: CASSQEQAYEQYF. CDR3 nucleotides: TGCGCCAGCAGCCAAGAACAAGCCTACGAGCAGTACTTC. This chain connects TRBV4-3 to TRBJ2-7; D is unclear. From germline, CDR1 is LGHNA and CDR2 YSLEER. This CDR3 is built from 13 residues. V was pared by 0 bases and J by 2 bases, with 5 bases between.

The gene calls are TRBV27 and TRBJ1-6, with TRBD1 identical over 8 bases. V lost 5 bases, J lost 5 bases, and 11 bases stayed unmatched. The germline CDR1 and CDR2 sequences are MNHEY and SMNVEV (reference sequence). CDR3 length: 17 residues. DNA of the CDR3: TGTGCCAGCAGTCTGTTACCGGACAGGGTAGATAATTCACCCCTCCACTTT. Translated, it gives CASSLLPDRVDNSPLHF.

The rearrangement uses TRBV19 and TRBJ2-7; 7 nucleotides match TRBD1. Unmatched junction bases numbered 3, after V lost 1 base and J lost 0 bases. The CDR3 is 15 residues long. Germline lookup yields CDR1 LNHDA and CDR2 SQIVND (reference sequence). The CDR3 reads CASSIGAGGSYEQYF. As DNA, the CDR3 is TGTGCCAGTAGTATAGGGGCAGGGGGCTCCTACGAGCAGTACTTC.